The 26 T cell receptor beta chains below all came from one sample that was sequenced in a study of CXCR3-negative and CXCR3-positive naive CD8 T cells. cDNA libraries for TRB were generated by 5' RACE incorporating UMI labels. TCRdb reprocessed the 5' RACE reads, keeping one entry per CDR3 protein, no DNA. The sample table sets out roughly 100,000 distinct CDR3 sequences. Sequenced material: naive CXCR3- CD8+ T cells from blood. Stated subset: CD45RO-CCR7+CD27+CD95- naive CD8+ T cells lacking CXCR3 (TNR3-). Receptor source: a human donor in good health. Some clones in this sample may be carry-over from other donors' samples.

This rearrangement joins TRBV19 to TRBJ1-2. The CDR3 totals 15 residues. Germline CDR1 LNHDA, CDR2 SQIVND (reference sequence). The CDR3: CASSILSQTHYGYTF.

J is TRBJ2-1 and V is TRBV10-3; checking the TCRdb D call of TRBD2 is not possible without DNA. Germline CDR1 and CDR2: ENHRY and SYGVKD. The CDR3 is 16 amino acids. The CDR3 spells CAISDPLAGGPREQFF.

CDR3 loop: CASSTARDSDQPQHF. The chain is built from TRBV6-5 and TRBJ1-5; the TRBD1 assignment by TCRdb is unverifiable without DNA. CDR3 size: 15 residues. Germline values: CDR1 MNHEY, CDR2 SVGAGI.

CDR3 residues: CASSFGTSAYEQYF. The chain has TRBV28 and TRBJ2-7; TCRdb calls TRBD2, which cannot be checked without DNA. The CDR3 covers 14 residues. CDR1 is MDHEN, CDR2 SYDVKM, per germline.

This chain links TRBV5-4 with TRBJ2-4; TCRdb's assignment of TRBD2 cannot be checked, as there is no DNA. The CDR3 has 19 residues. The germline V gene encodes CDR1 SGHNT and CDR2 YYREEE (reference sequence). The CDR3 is CASSLEASGDRLAKNIQYF.

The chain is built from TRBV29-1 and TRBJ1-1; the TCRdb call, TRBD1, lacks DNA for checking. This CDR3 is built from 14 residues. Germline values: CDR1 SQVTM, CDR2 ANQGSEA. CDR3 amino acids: CSVAPGQWNTEAFF.

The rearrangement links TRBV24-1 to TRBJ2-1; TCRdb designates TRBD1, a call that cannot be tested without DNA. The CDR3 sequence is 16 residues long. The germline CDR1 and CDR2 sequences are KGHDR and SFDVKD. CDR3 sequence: CATSDLRTGVGGEQFF.

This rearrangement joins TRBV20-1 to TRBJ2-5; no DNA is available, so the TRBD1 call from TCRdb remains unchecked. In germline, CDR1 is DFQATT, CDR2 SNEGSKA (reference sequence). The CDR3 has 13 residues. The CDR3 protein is CSASAKGQETQYF.

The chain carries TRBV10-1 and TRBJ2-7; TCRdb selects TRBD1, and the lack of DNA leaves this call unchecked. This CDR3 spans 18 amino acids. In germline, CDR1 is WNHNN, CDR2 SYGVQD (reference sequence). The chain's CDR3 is CASSPPGLMDGTSYEQYF.

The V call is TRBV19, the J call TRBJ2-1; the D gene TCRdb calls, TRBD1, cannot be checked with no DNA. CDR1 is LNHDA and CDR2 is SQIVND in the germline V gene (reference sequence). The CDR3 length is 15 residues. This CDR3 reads CASSDPPSSYNEQFF.

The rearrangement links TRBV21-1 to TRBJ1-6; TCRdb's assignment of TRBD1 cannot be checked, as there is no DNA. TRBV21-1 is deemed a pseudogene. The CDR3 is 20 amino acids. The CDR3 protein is CASSKRQGSRCGLYNSPLHF.

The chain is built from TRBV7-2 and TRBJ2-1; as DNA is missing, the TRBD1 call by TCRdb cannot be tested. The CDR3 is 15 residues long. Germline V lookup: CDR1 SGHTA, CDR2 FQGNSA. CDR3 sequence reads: CASSRRTGGYNEQFF.

The CDR3 sequence: CASSLADRGDTEAFF. The genes are TRBV12-3 or TRBV12-4 and TRBJ1-1; the TRBD1 assignment by TCRdb is unverifiable without DNA. The CDR3 spans 15 residues.

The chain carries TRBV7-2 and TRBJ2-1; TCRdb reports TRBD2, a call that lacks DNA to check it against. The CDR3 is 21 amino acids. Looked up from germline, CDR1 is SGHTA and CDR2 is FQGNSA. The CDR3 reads CASSLAPGLAGGQAFNNEQFF.

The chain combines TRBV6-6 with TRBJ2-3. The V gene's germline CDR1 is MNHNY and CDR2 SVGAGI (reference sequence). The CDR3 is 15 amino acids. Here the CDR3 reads CASSYFDISTDTQYF.

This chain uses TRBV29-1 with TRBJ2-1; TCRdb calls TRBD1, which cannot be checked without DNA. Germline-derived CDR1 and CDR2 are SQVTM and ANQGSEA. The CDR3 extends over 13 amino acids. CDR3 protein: CSARTGAYNEQFF.

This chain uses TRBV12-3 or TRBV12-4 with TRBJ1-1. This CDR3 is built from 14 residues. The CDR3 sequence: CASSPSRANTEAFF.

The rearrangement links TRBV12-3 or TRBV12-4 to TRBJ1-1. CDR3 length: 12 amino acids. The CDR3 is CASSSANTEAFF.

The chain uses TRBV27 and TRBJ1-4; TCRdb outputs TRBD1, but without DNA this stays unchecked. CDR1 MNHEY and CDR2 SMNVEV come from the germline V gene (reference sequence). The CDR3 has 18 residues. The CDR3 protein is CASSLQSTGGYVNEKLFF.

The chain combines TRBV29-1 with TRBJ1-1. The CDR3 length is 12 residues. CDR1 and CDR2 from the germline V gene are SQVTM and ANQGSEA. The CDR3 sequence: CSALLGGTEAFF.

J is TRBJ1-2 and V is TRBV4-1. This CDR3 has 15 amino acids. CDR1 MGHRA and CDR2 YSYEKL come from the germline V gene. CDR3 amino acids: CASSPEGGFNYGYTF.

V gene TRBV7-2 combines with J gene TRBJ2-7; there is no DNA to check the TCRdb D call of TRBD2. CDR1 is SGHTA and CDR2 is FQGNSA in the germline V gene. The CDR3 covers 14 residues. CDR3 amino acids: CASSPSMGPYEQYF.

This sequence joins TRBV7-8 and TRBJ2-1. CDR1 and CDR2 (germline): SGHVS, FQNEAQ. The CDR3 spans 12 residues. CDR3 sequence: CASSSNNNEQFF.

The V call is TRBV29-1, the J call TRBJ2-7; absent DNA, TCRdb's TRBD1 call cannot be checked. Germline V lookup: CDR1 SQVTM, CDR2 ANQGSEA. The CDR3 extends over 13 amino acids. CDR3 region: CSAQNGQSYEQYF.

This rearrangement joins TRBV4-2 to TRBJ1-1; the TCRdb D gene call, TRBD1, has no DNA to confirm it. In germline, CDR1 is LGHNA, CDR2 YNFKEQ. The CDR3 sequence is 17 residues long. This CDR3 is CASSHETKTEIKSEAFF.

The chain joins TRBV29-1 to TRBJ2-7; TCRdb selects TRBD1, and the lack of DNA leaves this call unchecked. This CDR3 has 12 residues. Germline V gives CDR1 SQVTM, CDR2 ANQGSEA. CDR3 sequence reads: CSVEGQGNEQYF.